One and the same sample provided the 9 T cell receptor beta chains below, sequenced in a study of blood T cell repertoires in COVID-19. The repertoire was sequenced with immunoSEQ multiplex PCR; TCRdb's copy has only in-frame clones and lacks some. The table records roughly 150,000 clones, 84% of them present only once. The source material was peripheral blood. These receptors came from a human donor in a cohort sampled during active COVID-19.

The chain has TRBV3-1 (or the pseudogene TRBV3-2) and TRBJ1-4; TRBD1 matches at 8 bases. Germline values: CDR1 LGHDT, CDR2 YNNKEL (reference sequence). This CDR3 region has 14 residues. Losses at the gene ends were 3 bases for V and 7 bases for J; bases not matched to a gene: 4. The chain's CDR3 is CASSQGQDGEKLFF. CDR3 coding DNA: TGTGCCAGCAGCCAGGGACAGGACGGTGAAAAACTGTTTTTT.

V gene TRBV19 combines with J gene TRBJ1-4; TRBD1 might be the D (5 bases). The CDR3 totals 15 residues. Germline lookup yields CDR1 LNHDA and CDR2 SQIVND (reference sequence). Trimming took 5 bases from V and 0 from J, leaving 10 bases between them. For the CDR3, the DNA is TGTGCCAGTAGTGTCGGGGGAGCAACTAATGAAAAACTGTTTTTT. This codes for CASSVGGATNEKLFF.

The chain is built from TRBV9 and TRBJ2-2, with no clear D. The length of the CDR3 is 13 residues. Germline CDR1 SGDLS, CDR2 YYNGEE. Between the trimmed V and J ends, which lost 8 bases and 3 bases, there was a span of 11 bases. This CDR3 reads CASSSHDTGELFF. The DNA of the CDR3 is TGTGCCAGTTCTTCACACGACACCGGGGAGCTGTTTTTT.

This clone was observed a few times. V and J are TRBV7-9 and TRBJ1-4, with no clear D. This CDR3 comprises 15 residues. V dropped 5 bases and J dropped 7 bases, with 17 bases sitting between them. Germline V lookup: CDR1 SEHNR, CDR2 FQNEAQ (reference sequence). CDR3 bases: TGTGCCAGCAGCACGGCTCTGGAGGGCGGTGAAAAACTGTTTTTT. It codes for CASSTALEGGEKLFF.

The gene calls are TRBV9 and TRBJ1-3; D possibly corresponds to TRBD1 (5 bases). This CDR3 is built from 15 residues. Looked up from germline, CDR1 is SGDLS and CDR2 is YYNGEE. With 2 bases removed from V and 2 bases from J, the gap between germline ends came to 11 bases. The CDR3 DNA reads as TGTGCCAGCAGCGTGGACACTGAGCCTGGAAACACCATATATTTT. Its protein product is CASSVDTEPGNTIYF.

The chain combines TRBV7-9 with TRBJ1-1, with D possibly matching TRBD1 (6 bases). The CDR3 totals 13 residues. Between the trimmed V and J ends, which lost 5 bases and 4 bases, there was a span of 11 bases. Looked up from germline, CDR1 is SEHNR and CDR2 is FQNEAQ (reference sequence). CDR3 in amino acids: CASSAGEGTEAFF. Here the CDR3 DNA reads TGTGCCAGCAGCGCAGGGGAGGGCACTGAAGCTTTCTTT.

J is TRBJ1-3 and V is TRBV5-1; 7 bases line up with TRBD1. V trimming: 4 bases; J trimming: 0 bases; junction bases outside the gene matches: 4. Per germline, CDR1 SGHRS and CDR2 YFSETQ. The CDR3 has 15 residues. Written as DNA, the CDR3 is TGCGCCAGCAGCCCGGACAGGCTCTCTGGAAACACCATATATTTT. The encoded protein is CASSPDRLSGNTIYF.

This clone was detected only a few times. J is TRBJ1-2 and V is TRBV5-6; weak D call: TRBD1 (6 bases). The CDR3 is 15 residues long. The germline V gene has CDR1 SGHDT and CDR2 YYEEEE. V lost 2 bases to trimming and J lost 2 bases, with 13 bases between them. The CDR3 region is CASSFPNQGNYGYTF. DNA for the CDR3: TGTGCCAGCAGCTTTCCCAATCAGGGGAACTATGGCTACACCTTC.

This chain connects TRBV6-1 to TRBJ2-7; D unclear. The CDR3 has 14 residues. CDR1 is MNHNS and CDR2 is SASEGT in the germline V gene. Trimming took off 2 bases at V and 2 bases at J, with 10 bases between the two ends. CDR3 protein: CASSETGPAYEQYF. The CDR3 DNA is TGTGCCAGCAGTGAAACTGGGCCCGCCTACGAGCAGTACTTC.